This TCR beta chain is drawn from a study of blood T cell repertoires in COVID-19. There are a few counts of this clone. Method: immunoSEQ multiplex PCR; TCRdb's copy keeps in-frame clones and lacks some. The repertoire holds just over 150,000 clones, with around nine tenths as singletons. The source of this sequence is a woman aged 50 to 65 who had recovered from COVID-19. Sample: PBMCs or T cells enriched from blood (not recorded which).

CDR3 coding DNA: TGTGCCAGCAGTCCCGGGACAACACTGTTTTTT. It is translated as CASSPGTTLFF. The chain combines TRBV12-3 or TRBV12-4 with TRBJ1-4; TRBD1 is a possible D gene (6 bases). CDR3 length: 11 amino acids. Deletions cut 5 bases from V and 13 bases from J, with 11 bases between.